Sequencing of this T cell receptor beta chain was carried out in a study of T cells after yellow fever vaccination. The CDR3 is made up of 18 amino acids. Germline V gene data show CDR1 as LGHNA and CDR2 as YNFKEQ. The J segment lost 0 bases and the V segment lost 2 bases, leaving 11 bases of the junction unmatched. This clonotype was seen a few times. Its antigen remains unknown. Broader study findings: FACS-sorted repertoires could harbor abundant contaminating bulk-population clonotypes. Weaker overall, the secondary response nonetheless peaked faster (day 5 versus 15).

TCRdb called the 5' RACE reads again in MiXCR, with one record for every CDR3 protein. The sample holds some 300,000 distinct CDR3 sequences; 8.7% are singletons and the top ten take about 3.7%. The specimen comprised CD4+ T cells sorted from PBMCs, sampled 5 days after the yellow fever booster vaccination. This chain uses TRBV4-2 with TRBJ2-3; the match to TRBD2 covers 7 bases. This receptor was taken from a man aged 18 to 29 who received the YFV17D yellow fever vaccine. CDR3 DNA: TGTGCCAGCAGCCAATTTAGGCTAGCGGATTCTAGCACAGATACGCAGTATTTT. This gives the protein CASSQFRLADSSTDTQYF.